This T cell receptor beta chain was obtained from a study of OX40 agonist ivuxolimab in advanced cancers. The wider study: Clinicians treated patients with ivuxolimab, an agonistic anti-OX40 (CD134) antibody.

Assay: immunoSEQ multiplex PCR; the TCRdb copy retains only in-frame clones and omits some. The table records 100,000 or so clones, under 90% of them present only once. The CDR3 is made up of 14 amino acids. V lost 1 base and J lost 9, with 15 bases in between. CDR1 is MNHEY and CDR2 is SMNVEV in the germline V gene (reference sequence). This receptor was taken from an adult with an advanced solid tumor such as melanoma, head and neck, liver or kidney cancer. The chain is built from TRBV27 and TRBJ2-5, with D unclear. Sequencing used CD4+ or CD8+ T cells sorted from blood, obtained in a trial of the OX40 agonist ivuxolimab. The CDR3 is CASSLFLVGSAQYF. As DNA, the CDR3 is TGTGCCAGCAGTTTATTCCTAGTAGGATCGGCCCAGTACTTC.